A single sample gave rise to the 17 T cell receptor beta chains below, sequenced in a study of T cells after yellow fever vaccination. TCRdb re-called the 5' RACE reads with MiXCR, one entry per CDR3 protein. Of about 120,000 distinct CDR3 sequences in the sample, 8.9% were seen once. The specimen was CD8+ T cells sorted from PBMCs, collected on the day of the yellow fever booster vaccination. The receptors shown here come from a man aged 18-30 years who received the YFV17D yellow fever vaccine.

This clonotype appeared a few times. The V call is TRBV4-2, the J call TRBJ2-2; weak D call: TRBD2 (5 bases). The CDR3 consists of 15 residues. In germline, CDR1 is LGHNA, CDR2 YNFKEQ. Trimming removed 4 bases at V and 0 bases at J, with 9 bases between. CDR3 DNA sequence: TGTGCCAGCAGCCCGAGCGGCTCGAACACCGGGGAGCTGTTTTTT. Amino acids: CASSPSGSNTGELFF.

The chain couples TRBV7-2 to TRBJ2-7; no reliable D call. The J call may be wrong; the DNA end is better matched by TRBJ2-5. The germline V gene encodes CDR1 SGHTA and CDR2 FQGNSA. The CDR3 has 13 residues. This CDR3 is CASSLAGMETQYF. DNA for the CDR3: TGTGCCAGCAGCTTAGCGGGTATGGAGACCCAGTACTTC.

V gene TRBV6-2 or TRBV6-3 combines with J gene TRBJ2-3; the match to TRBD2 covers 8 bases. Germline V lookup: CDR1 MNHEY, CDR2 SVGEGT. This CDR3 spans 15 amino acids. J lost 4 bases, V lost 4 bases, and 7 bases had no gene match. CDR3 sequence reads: CASSWFSGAADTQYF. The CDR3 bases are TGTGCCAGCAGTTGGTTTAGCGGGGCGGCAGATACGCAGTATTTT.

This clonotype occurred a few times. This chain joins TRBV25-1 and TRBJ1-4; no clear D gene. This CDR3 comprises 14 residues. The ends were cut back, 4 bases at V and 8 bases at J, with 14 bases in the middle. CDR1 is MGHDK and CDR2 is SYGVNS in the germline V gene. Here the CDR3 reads CASSADQLWEKLFF. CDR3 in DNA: TGTGCCAGCAGTGCCGATCAGTTGTGGGAAAAACTGTTTTTT.

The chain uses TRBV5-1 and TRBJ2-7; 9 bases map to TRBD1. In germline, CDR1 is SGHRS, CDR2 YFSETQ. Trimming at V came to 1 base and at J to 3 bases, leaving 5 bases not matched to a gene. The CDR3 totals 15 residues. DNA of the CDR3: TGCGCCAGCAGCTTGCGGACAGGGGAATTCTACGAGCAGTACTTC. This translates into CASSLRTGEFYEQYF. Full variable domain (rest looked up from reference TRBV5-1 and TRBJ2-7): KAGVTQTPRYLIKTRGQQVTLSCSPISGHRSVSWYQQTPGQGLQFLFEYFSETQRNKGNFPGRFSGRQFSNSRSEMNVSTLELGDSALYLCASSLRTGEFYEQYFGPGTRLTVT.

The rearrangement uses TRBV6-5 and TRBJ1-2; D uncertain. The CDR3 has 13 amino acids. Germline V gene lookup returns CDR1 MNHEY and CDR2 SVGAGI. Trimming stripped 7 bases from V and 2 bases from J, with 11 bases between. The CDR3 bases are TGTGCCAGCACCCCCGCTTACAACTATGGCTACACCTTC. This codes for CASTPAYNYGYTF.

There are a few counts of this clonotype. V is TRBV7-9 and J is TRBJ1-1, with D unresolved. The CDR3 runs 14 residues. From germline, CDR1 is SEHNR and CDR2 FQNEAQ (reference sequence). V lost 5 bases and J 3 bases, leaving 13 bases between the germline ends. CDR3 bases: TGTGCCAGCAGCCAAGCGGGCGCCGACACTGAAGCTTTCTTT. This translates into CASSQAGADTEAFF.

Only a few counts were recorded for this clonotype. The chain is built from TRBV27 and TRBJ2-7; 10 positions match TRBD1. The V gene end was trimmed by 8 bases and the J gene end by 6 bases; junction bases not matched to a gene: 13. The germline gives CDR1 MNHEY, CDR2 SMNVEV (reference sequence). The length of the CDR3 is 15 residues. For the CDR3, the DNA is TGTGCCAGCGGGGTGCTTCGGGACAGGGGTGCCGAGCAGTACTTC. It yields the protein CASGVLRDRGAEQYF.

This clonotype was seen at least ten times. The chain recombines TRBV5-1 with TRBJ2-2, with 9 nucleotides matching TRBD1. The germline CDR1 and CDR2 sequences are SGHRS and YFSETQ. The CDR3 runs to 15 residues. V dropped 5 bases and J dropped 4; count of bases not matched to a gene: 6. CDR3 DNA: TGCGCCAGCAGTCCCGGGACAGGGTTCACCGGGGAGCTGTTTTTT. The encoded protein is CASSPGTGFTGELFF.

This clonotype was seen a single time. The CDR3 coding sequence is TGCGCCAGCAGACAGACAGGGTACAACCCTGAAGCTTTCTTT. This translates into CASRQTGYNPEAFF. The chain is built from TRBV10-1 and TRBJ1-1, with 7 bases aligning to TRBD1. The CDR3 length is 14 residues. The V and J ends lost 6 bases and 6 bases, in that order; junction bases with no gene match: 10. From germline, CDR1 is WNHNN and CDR2 SYGVQD (reference sequence).

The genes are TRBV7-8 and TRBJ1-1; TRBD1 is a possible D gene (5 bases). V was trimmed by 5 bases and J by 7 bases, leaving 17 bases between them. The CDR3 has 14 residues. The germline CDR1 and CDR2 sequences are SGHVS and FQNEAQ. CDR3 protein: CASSLGTRPDEAFF. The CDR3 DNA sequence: TGTGCCAGCAGCCTAGGGACCCGGCCGGATGAAGCTTTCTTT.

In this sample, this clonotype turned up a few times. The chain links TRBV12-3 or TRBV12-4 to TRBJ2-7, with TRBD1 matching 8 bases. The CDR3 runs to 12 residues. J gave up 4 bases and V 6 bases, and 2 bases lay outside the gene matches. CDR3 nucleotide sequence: TGTGCCAGCAGCCGGACAGGGTACGAGCAGTACTTC. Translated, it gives CASSRTGYEQYF.

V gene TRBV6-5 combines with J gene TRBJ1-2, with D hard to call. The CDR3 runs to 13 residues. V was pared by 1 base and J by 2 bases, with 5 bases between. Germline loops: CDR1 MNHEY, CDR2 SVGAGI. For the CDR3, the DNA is TGTGCCAGCAGTTACTTCTTGAACTATGGCTACACCTTC. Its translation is CASSYFLNYGYTF.

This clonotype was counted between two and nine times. The CDR3 reads CASSPRDLEGETQYF. The CDR3 nucleotides are TGTGCCAGCAGCCCTCGGGACCTAGAGGGGGAGACCCAGTACTTC. The J gene is TRBJ2-5, the V gene TRBV7-9; the D call may be TRBD1 or TRBD2 (5 bases each). Germline V gene lookup returns CDR1 SEHNR and CDR2 FQNEAQ (reference sequence). The CDR3 spans 15 residues. V lost 5 bases and J 5 bases, leaving 18 bases between the germline ends.

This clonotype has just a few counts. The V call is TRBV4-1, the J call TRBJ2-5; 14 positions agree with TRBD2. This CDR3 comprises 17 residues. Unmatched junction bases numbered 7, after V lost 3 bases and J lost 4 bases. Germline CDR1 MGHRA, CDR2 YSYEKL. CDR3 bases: TGCGCCAGCAGCCATCGGGGACTAGCGGGGGTCGGAGAGACCCAGTACTTC. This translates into CASSHRGLAGVGETQYF.

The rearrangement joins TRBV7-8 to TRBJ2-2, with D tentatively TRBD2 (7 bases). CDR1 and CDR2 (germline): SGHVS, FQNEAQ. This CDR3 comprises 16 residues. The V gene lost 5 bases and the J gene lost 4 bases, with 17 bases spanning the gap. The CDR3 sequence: CASSVSRGGGTGELFF. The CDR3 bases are TGTGCCAGCAGCGTGAGCAGGGGCGGGGGCACCGGGGAGCTGTTTTTT.

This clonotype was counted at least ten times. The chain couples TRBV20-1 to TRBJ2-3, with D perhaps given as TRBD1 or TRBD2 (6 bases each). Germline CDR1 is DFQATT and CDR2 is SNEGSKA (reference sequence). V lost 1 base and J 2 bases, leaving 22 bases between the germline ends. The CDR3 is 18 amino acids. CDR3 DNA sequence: TGCAGTGCTAGAGGCAGGCGAACGACTAGGGGGACCACAGATACGCAGTATTTT. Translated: CSARGRRTTRGTTDTQYF.